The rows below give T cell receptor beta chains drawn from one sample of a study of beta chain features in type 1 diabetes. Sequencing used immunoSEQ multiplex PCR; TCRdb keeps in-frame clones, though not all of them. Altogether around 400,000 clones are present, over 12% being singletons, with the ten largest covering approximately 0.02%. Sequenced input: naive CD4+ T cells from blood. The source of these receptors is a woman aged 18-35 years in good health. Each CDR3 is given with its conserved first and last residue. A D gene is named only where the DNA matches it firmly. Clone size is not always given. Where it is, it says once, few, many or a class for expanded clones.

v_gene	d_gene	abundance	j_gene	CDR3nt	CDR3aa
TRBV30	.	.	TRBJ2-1	TGTGCCTGGAGTACCGAGGTGAATGAGCAGTTCTTC	CAWSTEVNEQFF
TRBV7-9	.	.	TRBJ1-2	TGTGCCAGCAGCTTAGTGCTCATACAGGTTGTTGGCTACACCTTC	CASSLVLIQVVGYTF
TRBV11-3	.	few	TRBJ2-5	TGTGCCAGCAGCCCCCGGTTTGGAGAGACCCAGTACTTC	CASSPRFGETQYF
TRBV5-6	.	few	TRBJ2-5	TGTGCCAGCAGCCAGGTACAAGGGAGGCAAGAGACCCAGTACTTC	CASSQVQGRQETQYF
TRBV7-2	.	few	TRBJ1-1	TGTGCCAGCAGCCCCTTCCAGGGAACTGAAGCTTTCTTT	CASSPFQGTEAFF
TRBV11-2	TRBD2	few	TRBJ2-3	TGTGCCAGCAGCTACACTAGCGGGTCTTCCGCAGATACGCAGTATTTT	CASSYTSGSSADTQYF
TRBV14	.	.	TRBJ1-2	TGTGCCAGCAGCCAAGGTAGATGGGAGGGACTCGCCTATGGCTACACCTTC	CASSQGRWEGLAYGYTF
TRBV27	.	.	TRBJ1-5	TGTGCCAGCAGGCGAGTCCGGGACAAGGATCAGCCCCAGCATTTT	CASRRVRDKDQPQHF
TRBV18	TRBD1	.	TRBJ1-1	TGTGCCAGCTCACAACTCGACAGGGGACGGACTGAAGCTTTCTTT	CASSQLDRGRTEAFF
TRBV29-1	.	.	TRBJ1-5	TGCAGCGTTCAACTTGAGGGGGGGAGCAATCAGCCCCAGCATTTT	CSVQLEGGSNQPQHF
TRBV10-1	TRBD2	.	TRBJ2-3	TGCGCCAGCAGTGAGAAGCCCCCGGGACTAGCGGGAGGGTCGGATACGCAGTATTTT	CASSEKPPGLAGGSDTQYF
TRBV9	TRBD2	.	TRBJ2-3	TGTGCCAGCAGCGCGCGGGAGGGCGACACAGATACGCAGTATTTT	CASSAREGDTDTQYF
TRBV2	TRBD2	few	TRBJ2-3	TGTGCCAGCAGTCGGGACTCGGGGGGTACGCAGTATTTT	CASSRDSGGTQYF
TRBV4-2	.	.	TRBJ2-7	TGTGCCAGCAGCCAAGATGCGGGGCTCTACGAGCAGTACTTC	CASSQDAGLYEQYF
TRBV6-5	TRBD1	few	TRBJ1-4	TGTGCCAGCAGTTCACGGGACAGCCCAACTAATGAAAAACTGTTTTTT	CASSSRDSPTNEKLFF
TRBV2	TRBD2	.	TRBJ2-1	TGTGCCAGCAGTGGGACTAGCGGCCTCAATGAGCAGTTCTTC	CASSGTSGLNEQFF
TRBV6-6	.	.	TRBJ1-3	TGTGCCAGCAGACAACAGGCTACTGGAAACACCATATATTTT	CASRQQATGNTIYF
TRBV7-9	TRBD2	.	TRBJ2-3	TGTGCCAGCAGCTTAGTAAATTTGCGGGAGGCCCCAGATACGCAGTATTTT	CASSLVNLREAPDTQYF
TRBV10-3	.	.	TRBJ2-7	TGTGCCATCAGTAGCAGGGATGGCGAGCAGTACTTC	CAISSRDGEQYF
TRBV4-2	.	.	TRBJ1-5	TGTGCCAGCAGCCGGAGGGAAAGCAATCAGCCCCAGCATTTT	CASSRRESNQPQHF
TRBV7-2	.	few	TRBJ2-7	TGTGCCAGCAGCTCCGCACAGGGGAGGACCTACGAGCAGTACTTC	CASSSAQGRTYEQYF
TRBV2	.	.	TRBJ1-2	TGTGCCATCACCCGCCTCCCGACGGGAGGGGGCTACACCTTC	CAITRLPTGGGYTF
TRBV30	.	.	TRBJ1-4	TGTGCCTGGAGTGTACTAAGAGAAAAACTGTTTTTT	CAWSVLREKLFF
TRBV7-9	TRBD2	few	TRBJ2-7	TGTGCCAGCAGCTTCCGTGGGGCCCTAACTAGCGGTAGCTCCTACGAGCAGTACTTC	CASSFRGALTSGSSYEQYF
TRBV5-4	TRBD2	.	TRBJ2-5	TGTGCCAGCAGCTTACCCGGGACTAGTAAAAGAGAGACCCAGTACTTC	CASSLPGTSKRETQYF
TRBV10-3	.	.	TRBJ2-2	TGTGCCATCAGTGGAGGGAGAAACACCGGGGAGCTGTTTTTT	CAISGGRNTGELFF
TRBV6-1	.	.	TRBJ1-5	TGTGCCAGCACCGAGCCCCCTCCCCAGCATTTT	CASTEPPPQHF
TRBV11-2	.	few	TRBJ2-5	TGTGCCAGCAGCTTAGGGCCGGAGGAGACCCAGTACTTC	CASSLGPEETQYF
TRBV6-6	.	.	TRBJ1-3	TGTGCCAGCAGTTTTCTGAGCTCTGGAAACACCATATATTTT	CASSFLSSGNTIYF
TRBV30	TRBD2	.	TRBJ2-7	TGTGCCTGTCAGACTAGCGGGACTTCCTACGAGCAGTACTTC	CACQTSGTSYEQYF
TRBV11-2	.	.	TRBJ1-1	TGTGCCAGCAGCCGGGTGGGAGAGGCTTTCTTT	CASSRVGEAFF
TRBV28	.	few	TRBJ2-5	TGTGCCAGCAGCCCCGAGGTCCAAGAGACCCAGTACTTC	CASSPEVQETQYF
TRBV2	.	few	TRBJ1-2	TGTGCCAGCAGGATAAGCCTCGGGAGGGTGGATGGCTACACCTTC	CASRISLGRVDGYTF
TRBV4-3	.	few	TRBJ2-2	TGCGCCAGCAGCCAAGATCCAGGGCTTTCTACCGGGGAGCTGTTTTTT	CASSQDPGLSTGELFF
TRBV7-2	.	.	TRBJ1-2	TGTGCCAGCAGTACAGGTCCGTCATACTATGGCTACACCTTC	CASSTGPSYYGYTF
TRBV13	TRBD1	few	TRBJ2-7	TGTGCCAGCAGCCGGGACAGGGGCGCCTACGAGCAGTACTTC	CASSRDRGAYEQYF
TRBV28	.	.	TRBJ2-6	TGTGCCAGCGAATCTTTAGGGGTTTCTGGGGCCAACGTCCTGACTTTC	CASESLGVSGANVLTF
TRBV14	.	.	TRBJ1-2	TGTGCCAGCAGTCGGACAGACTACTATGGCTACACCTTC	CASSRTDYYGYTF
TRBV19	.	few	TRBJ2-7	TGTGCCAGTAAGAGGGTAGGAGGGAACTCCTACGAGCAGTACTTC	CASKRVGGNSYEQYF
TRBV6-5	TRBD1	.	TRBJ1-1	TGTGCCAGCAGTTACTCGACAGGGGCTGGAAACACTGAAGCTTTCTTT	CASSYSTGAGNTEAFF
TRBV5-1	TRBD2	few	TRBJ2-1	TGCGCCAGCAGCCTATCGACTAGCGGCAATGAGCAGTTCTTC	CASSLSTSGNEQFF
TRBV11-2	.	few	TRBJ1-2	TGTGCCAGCAGCTTAGGGGGACAAGTCTACACCTTC	CASSLGGQVYTF
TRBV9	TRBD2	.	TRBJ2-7	TGTGCCAGCAGCGGTGAGACTAGCGGAGTTTACGAGCAGTACTTC	CASSGETSGVYEQYF
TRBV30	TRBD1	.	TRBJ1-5	TGTGCCTGGGGACAGGGCAACAATCAGCCCCAGCATTTT	CAWGQGNNQPQHF